This T cell receptor (beta chain) was retrieved from a study of CD8 T cells in ankylosing spondylitis listed by TCRdb under 2017. In the study overall: T cell receptor beta repertoires were profiled in healthy donors and ankylosing spondylitis patients so that disease-linked TCR variants could be found. The whole study cohort included some 100 healthy donors and roughly 24 ankylosing spondylitis patients. Peripheral blood samples were taken, and synovial fluid was additionally collected from ankylosing spondylitis patients. Paper-wide results and their limitations: In peripheral blood, the disease-linked clones were found at relatively low frequencies and had a CD8+ phenotype. A TCR beta motif of about 8 highly homologous amino acid variants appeared characteristic of blood from ankylosing spondylitis patients. The disease-linked clones were reported as significantly enriched in matched synovial fluid samples from ankylosing spondylitis patients. Some motif variants had previously been reported in the synovial fluid and blood of reactive arthritis patients, which suggests shared mechanisms of disease initiation.

Data came from an Illumina MiSeq. Quantitative 5'-RACE with molecular barcodes was used to prepare TCR beta libraries. The authors' analysis ran thus. To identify disease-linked TCR variants, a new computational method was used, one built on a probabilistic model of VDJ rearrangement. The public reads were quality trimmed at Q25 with fastp and then assembled into clones with MiXCR by TCRdb, keeping productive beta chains. Every distinct CDR3 protein forms one entry, paired with its most common genes and DNA. The V and J calls shown here were made by TCRdb, not taken from the authors' results. The sample includes over 30,000 distinct CDR3 sequences, with approximately 15% observed a single time. Clones ranked in the top ten supply around 50% of the sample. To note about this clonotype: No antigen is known for it. No clone much larger than this one lies a single base away; base qualities are absent.

Measured from the cysteine to the phenylalanine, the CDR3 is 12 residues long. The DNA shown is the 36-base CDR3, in frame from base 1. Relative to germline, V is 10 bases shorter and J is 2 bases shorter, with 12 bases between their ends. For CDR1 and CDR2, the germline V gene lists MDHEN and SYDVKM. The source of this sequence is a male donor with ankylosing spondylitis or in good health (not recorded which). Sample: blood. Recombination connected TRBV28 to TRBJ2-7; no D segment can be confidently identified. This receptor has the CDR3 CAILNGAYEQYF. In nucleotides, the sequence is TGTGCCATCCTAAACGGAGCCTACGAGCAGTACTTC.